The rows below give T cell receptor beta chains drawn from one sample of a study of cytomegalovirus exposure and HLA in healthy donors. Produced via immunoSEQ multiplex PCR; TCRdb's table is partial and in-frame only. This table holds 200,000 to 250,000 clones. Sequences were obtained from PBMCs. The receptors were gathered from a girl aged 2-15 years in good health and CMV-seropositive. Both conserved end residues are part of each CDR3. The order of the fields is V gene, J gene, CDR3 length, D gene, CDR3 DNA, CDR3 protein. A D gene is named only where the DNA matches it firmly.

TRBV18	TRBJ1-4	14	.	TGTGCCAGCTCACCTGAGGGGAGGTGGGAAAAACTGTTTTTT	CASSPEGRWEKLFF
TRBV6-6	TRBJ2-2	15	.	TGTGCCAGCAGTTACTCGACAGGGAGGACCGGGGAGCTGTTTTTT	CASSYSTGRTGELFF
TRBV5-1	TRBJ1-4	15	TRBD1	TGCGCCAGCAGCTCGGGCACAGGGGGTAATGAAAAACTGTTTTTT	CASSSGTGGNEKLFF
TRBV7-2	TRBJ2-7	14	.	TGTGCCAGCAGCTTAAACCGGGGGTTCGGCGAGCAGTACTTC	CASSLNRGFGEQYF
TRBV19	TRBJ2-1	13	TRBD2	TGTGCCAGTAGTATGGGACTACTCAATGAGCAGTTCTTC	CASSMGLLNEQFF
TRBV29-1	TRBJ2-7	13	.	TGCAGCGTGGGCCTAGCTGATGGTCACGAGCAGTACTTC	CSVGLADGHEQYF
TRBV5-1	TRBJ2-3	14	TRBD2	TGCGCCAGCAATAGCGGGAGTAGGGCAGATACGCAGTATTTT	CASNSGSRADTQYF
TRBV30	TRBJ2-7	13	.	TGTGCCTGGACGGGCGGGGGCGCGGGCGAGCAGTACTTC	CAWTGGGAGEQYF
TRBV9	TRBJ2-2	15	TRBD2	TGTGCCAGCAGCGTAGGGACTAGCGGGTCCGGGGAGCTGTTTTTT	CASSVGTSGSGELFF
TRBV9	TRBJ2-1	19	TRBD2	TGTGCCAGCAGCGTAGGGGGACTAGCGGGAGGGTCCTTCGACAATGAGCAGTTCTTC	CASSVGGLAGGSFDNEQFF
TRBV7-9	TRBJ2-5	13	TRBD2	TGTGCCAGCGGGGAGGGAGGGAAAGAGACCCAGTACTTC	CASGEGGKETQYF
TRBV27	TRBJ1-1	12	.	TGTGCCAGCAGTCCCGTCGCGGGTGAAGCTTTCTTT	CASSPVAGEAFF
TRBV5-1	TRBJ2-7	13	TRBD2	TGCGCCAGCACCGGGGCGGGAGTCTACGAGCAGTACTTC	CASTGAGVYEQYF
TRBV5-1	TRBJ2-1	16	.	TGCGCCAGCAGCTTGGCGCGTACAGGGCGCCACAATGAGCAGTTCTTC	CASSLARTGRHNEQFF
TRBV6-6	TRBJ1-1	13	.	TGTGCCAGCTCTGGCGGTCGGGGCACTGAAGCTTTCTTT	CASSGGRGTEAFF
TRBV7-2	TRBJ1-2	14	TRBD1	TGTGCCAGCAGCAGACAGGGGGGAAACTATGGCTACACCTTC	CASSRQGGNYGYTF
TRBV12-5	TRBJ2-5	18	TRBD2	TGTGCTAGTGGTTTGGCCCAGGGACTAGCGGGAAGAGAAGAGACCCAGTACTTC	CASGLAQGLAGREETQYF
TRBV7-6	TRBJ2-1	16	.	TGTGCCAGCAGCTTAGCCGGGAACCCCCCGTACAATGAGCAGTTCTTC	CASSLAGNPPYNEQFF
TRBV7-6	TRBJ2-1	14	TRBD2	TGTGCCAGCAGCTCAAGGGCGGGAGGGAATGAGCAGTTCTTC	CASSSRAGGNEQFF
TRBV10-2	TRBJ2-2	16	TRBD1	TGCGCCAGCAGTGAGAGTCGACAGGGGGCGGTCGGGGTCCTGTTTTTT	CASSESRQGAVGVLFF
TRBV10-1	TRBJ1-4	14	.	TGCGCCAGCAATGACTGCACCGAGGGTGAAAAACTGTTTTTT	CASNDCTEGEKLFF
TRBV19	TRBJ1-5	13	TRBD1	TGTGCCAGTAGTATTACAGGGGACCAGCCCCAGCATTTT	CASSITGDQPQHF
TRBV29-1	TRBJ2-3	14	TRBD1	TGCAGCGTCCGACAGGGGGCCCATACAGATACGCAGTATTTT	CSVRQGAHTDTQYF
TRBV6-1	TRBJ2-1	14	TRBD2	TGTGCCAGCAGTGACGGAGCGGGAGGTAATGAGCAGTTCTTC	CASSDGAGGNEQFF
TRBV28	TRBJ2-7	14	TRBD1	TGTGCCAGCAGGCCGACAGGGGCCACGGGAGAGCAGTACTTC	CASRPTGATGEQYF
TRBV7-3	TRBJ2-1	15	.	TGTGCCAGCAGCTTAAACCAGGGCCCCTACAATGAGCAGTTCTTC	CASSLNQGPYNEQFF
TRBV18	TRBJ2-3	16	.	TGTGCCAGCTCACCACGGGAGCCATCTAGCACAGATACGCAGTATTTT	CASSPREPSSTDTQYF
TRBV2	TRBJ2-1	15	.	TGTGCCAGCAGGGGGACTGCGAGCTCCTACAATGAGCAGTTCTTC	CASRGTASSYNEQFF
TRBV18	TRBJ2-1	15	TRBD2	TGTGCCAGCTCAACAAAAGGACTAGCGGGAGCTGAGCAGTTCTTC	CASSTKGLAGAEQFF
TRBV27	TRBJ1-1	13	TRBD1	TGTGCCAGCAGTGCAAGGACAGGGACTGAAGCTTTCTTT	CASSARTGTEAFF
TRBV28	TRBJ1-1	16	.	TGTGCCAGCAGTTTAGGAGTTAAAAGCAGGGACACTGAAGCTTTCTTT	CASSLGVKSRDTEAFF
TRBV28	TRBJ1-6	15	.	TGTGCCAGCAGTTTTCAGGGACAATATAATTCACCCCTCCACTTT	CASSFQGQYNSPLHF
TRBV7-2	TRBJ1-5	16	.	TGTGCCAGCAGCTTAGTGGCGGCTATGAGCAATCAGCCCCAGCATTTT	CASSLVAAMSNQPQHF
TRBV15	TRBJ1-1	12	.	TGTGCCACCAGCAGGGGCACCCATGAAGCTTTCTTT	CATSRGTHEAFF
TRBV5-3	TRBJ2-4	16	TRBD1	TGTGCCAGAAGCTTCGGACAGGGGCGAACCAAAAACATTCAGTACTTC	CARSFGQGRTKNIQYF
TRBV27	TRBJ1-6	15	.	TGTGCCAGCAGTTTAGATTGGCGGTTAGGTTCACCCCTCCACTTT	CASSLDWRLGSPLHF
TRBV11-2	TRBJ2-3	14	.	TGTGCCAGCAGCCCCGTAGCATCGACAGATACGCAGTATTTT	CASSPVASTDTQYF
TRBV10-2	TRBJ2-1	13	.	TGCGCCAGCAGTGTTTTGGACACCAATGAGCAGTTCTTC	CASSVLDTNEQFF
TRBV7-9	TRBJ2-5	15	TRBD1	TGTGCCAGCAGCGACATCCGGGACAGCCAAGAGACCCAGTACTTC	CASSDIRDSQETQYF
TRBV9	TRBJ2-3	16	TRBD2	TGTGCCAGCAGCGCCGGACTAGCGGGAGTGGCAGATACGCAGTATTTT	CASSAGLAGVADTQYF
TRBV5-6	TRBJ1-2	14	TRBD1	TGTGCCAGCAGCCAGGGACAGGGGAACTATGGCTACACCTTC	CASSQGQGNYGYTF
TRBV27	TRBJ1-1	15	.	TGTGCCAGCAGTTTAGAACCGGGTCCCCTTGCTGAAGCTTTCTTT	CASSLEPGPLAEAFF
TRBV28	TRBJ2-3	17	TRBD2	TGTGCCAGCAGTGGAAGGACTAGCGGGCTGGGGTTGGATACGCAGTATTTT	CASSGRTSGLGLDTQYF
TRBV29-1	TRBJ2-7	15	TRBD1	TGCAGCGCCCACGCCCAGGGACAGTTTACCTACGAGCAGTACTTC	CSAHAQGQFTYEQYF
TRBV29-1	TRBJ2-5	13	.	TGCAGCGTCAGGGCGAGACTTCAAGAGACCCAGTACTTC	CSVRARLQETQYF
TRBV2	TRBJ2-3	14	.	TGTGCCTCCTCTCGGGAGCCCGACATGGATACGCAGTATTTT	CASSREPDMDTQYF
TRBV7-4	TRBJ2-7	17	TRBD2	TGTGCCAGAATAACCGGGAGCGGGAGTTTCCTAATTTACGAGCAGTACTTC	CARITGSGSFLIYEQYF
TRBV28	TRBJ2-1	14	TRBD1	TGTGCCAGCAGCGCCACTATTACAGGGGGTGAAGGGTTCTTC	CASSATITGGEGFF
TRBV28	TRBJ1-1	14	TRBD1	TGTGCCAGCAGTTCTACCCGGGACAGCACTGAAGCTTTCTTT	CASSSTRDSTEAFF